This TCR beta chain was found in a study of TIL therapy for anti-PD-1-resistant metastatic lung cancer. On the study more broadly: Median patient age was about 50, ranging roughly 38-75 years. Tumors carried a median roughly 1.5 non-synonymous mutations per megabase.

Trimming stripped 8 bases from V and 6 bases from J, with 13 bases between. The CDR3 covers 12 residues. Time point reported: pre-treatment sample, taken before nivolumab and TIL therapy. Patients were adults with stage 4 NSCLC. The immunoSEQ assay was v3. Sequencing depth was 1.5 million to 2 million read pairs for survey level, roughly 4.5-6.5 million for deep. Profiling relied on immunoSEQ multiplex PCR, and the TCRdb table lists in-frame clones only, not all of them. The sample holds about 50,000 clones, 65% to 90% seen once. Here the sequenced sample was blood, taken at baseline. The source is a person aged 25-85 years with non-small cell lung cancer. The chain couples TRBV12-3 or TRBV12-4 to TRBJ1-2; D is ambiguous. The CDR3 region has the DNA TGTGCCAGCTCGGAGGGTAGGGATGGCTACACCTTC. It codes for CASSEGRDGYTF.